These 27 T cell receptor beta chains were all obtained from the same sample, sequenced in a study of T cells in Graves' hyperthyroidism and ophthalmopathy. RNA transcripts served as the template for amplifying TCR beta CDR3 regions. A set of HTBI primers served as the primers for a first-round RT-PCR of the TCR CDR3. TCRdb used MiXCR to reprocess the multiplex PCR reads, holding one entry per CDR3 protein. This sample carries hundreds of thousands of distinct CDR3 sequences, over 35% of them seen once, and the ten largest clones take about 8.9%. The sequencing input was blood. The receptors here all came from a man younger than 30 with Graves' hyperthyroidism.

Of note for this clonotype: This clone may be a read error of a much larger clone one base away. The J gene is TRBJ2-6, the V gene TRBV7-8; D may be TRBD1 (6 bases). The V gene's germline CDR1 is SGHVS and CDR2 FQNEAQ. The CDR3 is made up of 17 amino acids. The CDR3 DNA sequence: TGTGCCAGCCTTAGCACAGGGTTTTTCTCTGGGGCCAACGTCCCGACTTTC. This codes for CASLSTGFFSGANVPTF.

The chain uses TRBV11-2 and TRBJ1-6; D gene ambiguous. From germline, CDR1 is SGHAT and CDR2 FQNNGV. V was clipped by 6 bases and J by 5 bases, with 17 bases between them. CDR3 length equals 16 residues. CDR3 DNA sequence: TGTGCCAGCAGTTACTCGGCAGGCCTGAATAATTCACCCCTCCACTTT. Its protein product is CASSYSAGLNNSPLHF. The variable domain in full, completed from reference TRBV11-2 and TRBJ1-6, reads EAGVAQSPRYKIIEKRQSVAFWCNPISGHATLYWYQQILGQGPKLLIQFQNNGVVDDSQLPKDRFSAERLKGVDSTLKIQPAKLEDSAVYLCASSYSAGLNNSPLHFGNGTRLTVT.

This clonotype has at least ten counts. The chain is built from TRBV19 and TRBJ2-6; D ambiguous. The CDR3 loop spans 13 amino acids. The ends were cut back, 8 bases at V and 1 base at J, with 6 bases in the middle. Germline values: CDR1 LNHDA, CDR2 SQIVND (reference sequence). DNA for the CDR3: TGTGCCAGTGCGTTGTCTGGGGCCAACGTCCTGACTTTC. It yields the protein CASALSGANVLTF.

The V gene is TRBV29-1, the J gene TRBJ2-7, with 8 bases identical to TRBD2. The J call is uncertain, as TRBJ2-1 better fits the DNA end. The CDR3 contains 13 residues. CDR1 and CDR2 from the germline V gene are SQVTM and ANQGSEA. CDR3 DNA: TGCAGCGTAGCGGGGGTCTCCTACAATGAGCAGTTCTTC. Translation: CSVAGVSYNEQFF.

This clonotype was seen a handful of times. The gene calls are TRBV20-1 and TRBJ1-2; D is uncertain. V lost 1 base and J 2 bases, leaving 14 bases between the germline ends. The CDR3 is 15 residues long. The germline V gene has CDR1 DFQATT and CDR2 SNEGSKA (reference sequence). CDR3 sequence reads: CSARVGQDVNYGYTF. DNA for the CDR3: TGCAGTGCTAGAGTAGGGCAGGATGTAAACTATGGCTACACCTTC.

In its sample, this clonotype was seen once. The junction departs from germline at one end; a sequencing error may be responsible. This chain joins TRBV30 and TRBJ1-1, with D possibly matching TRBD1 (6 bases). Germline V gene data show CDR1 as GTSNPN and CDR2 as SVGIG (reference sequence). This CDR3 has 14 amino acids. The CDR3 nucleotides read TGTGCCCGGAGTTCAGGGAGACAGGACACTGAAGCTTTCTTT. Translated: CARSSGRQDTEAFF.

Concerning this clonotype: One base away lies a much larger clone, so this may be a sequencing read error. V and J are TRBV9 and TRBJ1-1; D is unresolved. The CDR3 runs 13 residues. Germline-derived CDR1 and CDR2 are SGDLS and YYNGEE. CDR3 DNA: TGTGCCAGCAGCCGTGGGGAGGGCACTGAAGCTCTCTTT. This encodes CASSRGEGTEALF.

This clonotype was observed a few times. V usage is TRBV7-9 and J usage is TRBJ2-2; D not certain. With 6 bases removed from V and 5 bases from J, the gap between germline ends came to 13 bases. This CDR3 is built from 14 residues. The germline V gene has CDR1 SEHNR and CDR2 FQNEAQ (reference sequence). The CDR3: CASSGRKDTGELFF. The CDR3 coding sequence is TGTGCCAGCAGTGGCAGGAAGGATACCGGGGAGCTGTTTTTT.

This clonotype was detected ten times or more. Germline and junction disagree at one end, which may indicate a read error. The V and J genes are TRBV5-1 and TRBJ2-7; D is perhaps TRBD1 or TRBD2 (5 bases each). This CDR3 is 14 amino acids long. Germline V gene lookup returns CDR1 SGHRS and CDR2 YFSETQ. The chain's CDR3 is CASSLDGGYYEQYF. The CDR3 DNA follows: TGTGCCAGCAGCTTAGATGGGGGTTACTACGAGCAGTACTTC.

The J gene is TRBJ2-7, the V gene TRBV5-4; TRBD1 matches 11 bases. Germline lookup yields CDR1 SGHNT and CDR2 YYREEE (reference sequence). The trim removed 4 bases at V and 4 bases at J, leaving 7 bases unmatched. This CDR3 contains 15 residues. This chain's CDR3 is CASSPSGTGGYEQYF. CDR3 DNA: TGTGCCAGCAGCCCGTCCGGGACAGGGGGGTACGAGCAGTACTTC.

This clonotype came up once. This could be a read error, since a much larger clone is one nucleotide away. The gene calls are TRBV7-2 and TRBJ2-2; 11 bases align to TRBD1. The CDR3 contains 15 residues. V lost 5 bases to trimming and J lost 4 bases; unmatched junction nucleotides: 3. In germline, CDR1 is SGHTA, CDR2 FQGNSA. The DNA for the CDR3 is TGTGCCAGCAGCACCGGGACAGGGGGCACCGGGGAGCTGTTTTTT. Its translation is CASSTGTGGTGELFF.

This CDR3 reads CASSLGRTGAYEQYF. The DNA of the CDR3 is TGTGCCAGCAGCTTAGGGAGGACAGGGGCCTACGAGCAGTACTTC. The chain carries TRBV7-2 and TRBJ2-7, with TRBD1 identical over 9 bases. The CDR3 consists of 15 residues. Germline assignment: CDR1 SGHTA and CDR2 FQGNSA. Unmatched junction bases numbered 3, after V lost 1 base and J lost 2 bases.

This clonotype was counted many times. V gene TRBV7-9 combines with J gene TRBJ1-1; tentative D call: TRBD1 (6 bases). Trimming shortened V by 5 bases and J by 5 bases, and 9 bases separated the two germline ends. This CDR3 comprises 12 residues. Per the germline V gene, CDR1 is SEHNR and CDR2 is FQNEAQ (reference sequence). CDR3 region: CASSKGGTEAFF. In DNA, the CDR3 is TGTGCCAGCAGCAAAGGGGGGACTGAAGCTTTCTTT.

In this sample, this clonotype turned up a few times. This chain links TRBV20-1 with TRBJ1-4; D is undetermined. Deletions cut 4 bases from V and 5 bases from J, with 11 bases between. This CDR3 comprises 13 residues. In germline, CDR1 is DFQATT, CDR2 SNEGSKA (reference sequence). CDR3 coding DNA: TGCAGTGCTAACGACGGCTTAAATGAAAAACTGTTTTTT. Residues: CSANDGLNEKLFF.

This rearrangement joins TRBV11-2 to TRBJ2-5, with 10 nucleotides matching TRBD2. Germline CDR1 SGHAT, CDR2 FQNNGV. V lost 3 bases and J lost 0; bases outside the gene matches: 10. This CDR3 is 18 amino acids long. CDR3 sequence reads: CASSFFPTSGKNQETQYF. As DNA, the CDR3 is TGTGCCAGCAGCTTTTTCCCCACTAGCGGGAAGAACCAAGAGACCCAGTACTTC.

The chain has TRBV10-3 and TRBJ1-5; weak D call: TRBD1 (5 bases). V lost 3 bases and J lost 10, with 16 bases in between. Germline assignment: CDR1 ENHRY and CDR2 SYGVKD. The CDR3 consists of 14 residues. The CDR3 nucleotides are TGTGCCATCAGTGAAACGGGGCTAAATTCACCCCAGCATTTT. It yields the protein CAISETGLNSPQHF.

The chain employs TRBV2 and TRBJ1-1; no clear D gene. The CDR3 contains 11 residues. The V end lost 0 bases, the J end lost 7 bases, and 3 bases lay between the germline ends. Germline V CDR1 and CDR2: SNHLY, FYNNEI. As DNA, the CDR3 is TGTGCCAGCAGTGAAGCGGATGAAGCTTTCTTT. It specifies CASSEADEAFF.

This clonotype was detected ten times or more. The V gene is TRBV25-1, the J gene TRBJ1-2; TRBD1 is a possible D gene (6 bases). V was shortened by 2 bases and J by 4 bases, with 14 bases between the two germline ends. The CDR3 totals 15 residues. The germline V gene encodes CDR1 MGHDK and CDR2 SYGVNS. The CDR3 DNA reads TGTGCCAGCAGTGAACGTACAGGGTATGGCTATGGCTACACCTTC. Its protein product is CASSERTGYGYGYTF.

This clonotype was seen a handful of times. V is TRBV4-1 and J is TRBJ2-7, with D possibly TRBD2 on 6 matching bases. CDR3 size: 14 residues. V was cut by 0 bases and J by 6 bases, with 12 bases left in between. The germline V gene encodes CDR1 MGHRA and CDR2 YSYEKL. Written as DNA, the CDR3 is TGCGCCAGCAGCCAAGAGCCGGAGGGTATCGAGCAGTACTTC. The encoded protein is CASSQEPEGIEQYF.

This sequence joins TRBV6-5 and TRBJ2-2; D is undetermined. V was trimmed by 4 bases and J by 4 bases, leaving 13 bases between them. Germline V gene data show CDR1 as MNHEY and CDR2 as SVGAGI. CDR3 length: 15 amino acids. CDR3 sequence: CASSLKGPGTGELFF. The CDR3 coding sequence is TGTGCCAGCAGTTTGAAGGGCCCAGGCACCGGGGAGCTGTTTTTT.

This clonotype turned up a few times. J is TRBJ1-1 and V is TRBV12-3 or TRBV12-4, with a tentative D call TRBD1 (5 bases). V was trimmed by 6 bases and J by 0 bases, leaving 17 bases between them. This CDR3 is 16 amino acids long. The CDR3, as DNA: TGTGCCAGCAGAAACTCCAGGGAGGGGATGAACACTGAAGCTTTCTTT. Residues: CASRNSREGMNTEAFF.

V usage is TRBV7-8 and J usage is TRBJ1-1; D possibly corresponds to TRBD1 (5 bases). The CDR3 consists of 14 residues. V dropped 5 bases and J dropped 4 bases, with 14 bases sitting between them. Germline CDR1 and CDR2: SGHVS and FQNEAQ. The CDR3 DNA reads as TGTGCCAGCAGCCCCTTCGGGGGGGGCACTGAAGCTTTCTTT. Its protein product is CASSPFGGGTEAFF.

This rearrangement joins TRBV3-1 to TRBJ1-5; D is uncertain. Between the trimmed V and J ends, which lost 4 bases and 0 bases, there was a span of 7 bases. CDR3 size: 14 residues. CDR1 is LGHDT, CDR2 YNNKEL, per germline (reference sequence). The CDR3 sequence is CASSRVYSNQPQHF. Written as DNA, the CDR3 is TGTGCCAGCAGCCGGGTCTATAGCAATCAGCCCCAGCATTTT.

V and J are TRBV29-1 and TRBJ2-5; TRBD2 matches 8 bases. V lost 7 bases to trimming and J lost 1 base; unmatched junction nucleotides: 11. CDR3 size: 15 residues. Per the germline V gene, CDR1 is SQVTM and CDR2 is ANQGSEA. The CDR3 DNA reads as TGCAGCGCTCGAGGAGCGGGGGCTCTCCAAGAGACCCAGTACTTC. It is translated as CSARGAGALQETQYF.

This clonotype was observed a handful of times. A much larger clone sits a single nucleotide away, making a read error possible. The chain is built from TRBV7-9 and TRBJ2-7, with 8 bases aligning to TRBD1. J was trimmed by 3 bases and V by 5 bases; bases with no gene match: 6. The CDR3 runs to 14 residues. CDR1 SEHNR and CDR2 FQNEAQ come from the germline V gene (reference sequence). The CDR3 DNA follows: TGTGCCAGCAGCCCGGGACAGGTGAACTACGAGCAGTACTTC. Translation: CASSPGQVNYEQYF.

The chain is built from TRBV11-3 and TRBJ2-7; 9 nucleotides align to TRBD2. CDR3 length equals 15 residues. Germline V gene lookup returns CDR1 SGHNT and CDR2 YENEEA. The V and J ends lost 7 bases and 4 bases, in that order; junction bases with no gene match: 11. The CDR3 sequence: CASTESGGPSYEQYF. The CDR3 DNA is TGTGCCAGCACCGAAAGCGGGGGGCCGAGTTACGAGCAGTACTTC. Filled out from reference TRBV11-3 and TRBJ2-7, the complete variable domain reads EAGVVQSPRYKIIEKKQPVAFWCNPISGHNTLYWYLQNLGQGPELLIRYENEEAVDDSQLPKDRFSAERLKGVDSTLKIQPAELGDSAVYLCASTESGGPSYEQYFGPGTRLTVT.

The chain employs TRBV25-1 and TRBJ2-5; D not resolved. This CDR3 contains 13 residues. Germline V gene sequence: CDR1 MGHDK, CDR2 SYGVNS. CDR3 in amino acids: CARTGVGSETQYF. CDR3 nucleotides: TGTGCTAGAACGGGTGTCGGTTCGGAGACCCAGTACTTC.